The sequence of this T cell receptor (beta chain) was determined in a study of cytomegalovirus exposure and HLA in healthy donors. This PCR relied on a set of 60 Vbeta primers and 13 Jbeta primers. Data came from immunoSEQ multiplex PCR; TCRdb stores just in-frame clones and leaves some out. Its table records some 140,000 clones. Germline lookup yields CDR1 SGHNT and CDR2 YYREEE (reference sequence). The length of the CDR3 is 14 residues. Trimming at V came to 5 bases and at J to 9 bases, leaving 7 bases not matched to a gene. Sequencing input: PBMCs. This receptor was taken from a woman in her thirties or forties in good health and CMV-seronegative. The chain recombines TRBV5-4 with TRBJ1-6; TRBD1 matches at 8 bases. The CDR3 DNA reads TGTGCCAGCAGATTAACAGGGGGAGGTTCACCCCTCCACTTT. Its translation is CASRLTGGGSPLHF.